The rows below give T cell receptor beta chains drawn from one sample of a study of beta chain features in type 1 diabetes. TCRdb's copy holds only in-frame clones and misses some; the assay was immunoSEQ multiplex PCR. The table lists about 360,000 clones, roughly 13% of them singletons, with 0.017% in the top ten. The material sequenced was naive CD4+ T cells from blood. Receptors were obtained from a man younger than 35 in good health. Each CDR3 is given with its conserved first and last residue. D genes are given only for firm matches. The listing skips clone size in some rows; elsewhere it reads once, few, many or a size class.

d_call: TRBD2; j_call: TRBJ2-5; clone_size: few; v_call: TRBV28; cdr3_nt: TGTGCCAGCAGTAAAGCGGGAGGGCGACAAGAGACCCAGTACTTC; cdr3_aa: CASSKAGGRQETQYF
d_call: .; j_call: TRBJ2-2; clone_size: few; v_call: TRBV7-2; cdr3_nt: TGTGCCAGCAGCTCGGACGGAGGCACCGGGGAGCTGTTTTTT; cdr3_aa: CASSSDGGTGELFF
d_call: TRBD1; j_call: TRBJ2-5; clone_size: .; v_call: TRBV29-1; cdr3_nt: TGCGGAACGACAGGGGCCCAAGAGACCCAGTACTTC; cdr3_aa: CGTTGAQETQYF
d_call: TRBD1; j_call: TRBJ2-1; clone_size: .; v_call: TRBV7-9; cdr3_nt: TGTGCCAGCAGCACGTTCGACAGGGTCAATGAGCAGTTCTTC; cdr3_aa: CASSTFDRVNEQFF
d_call: .; j_call: TRBJ2-4; clone_size: few; v_call: TRBV7-2; cdr3_nt: TGTGCCAGCAGCTTCGGCGGGAGAGGGGGAGGGCACGGGAACATTCAGTACTTC; cdr3_aa: CASSFGGRGGGHGNIQYF
d_call: .; j_call: TRBJ2-5; clone_size: many; v_call: TRBV28; cdr3_nt: TGTGCCAGCAGTTTTGGGCCGACCCAGTACTTC; cdr3_aa: CASSFGPTQYF
d_call: TRBD1; j_call: TRBJ2-5; clone_size: .; v_call: TRBV5-1; cdr3_nt: TGCGCCAGCAACCCTACAGGGGCCGACGAGACCCAGTACTTC; cdr3_aa: CASNPTGADETQYF
d_call: .; j_call: TRBJ2-7; clone_size: .; v_call: TRBV5-1; cdr3_nt: TGCGCCAGCAGCCGTACGCCGGGACTCCTGTCCTACGAGCAGTACTTC; cdr3_aa: CASSRTPGLLSYEQYF
d_call: TRBD1; j_call: TRBJ1-2; clone_size: .; v_call: TRBV12-5; cdr3_nt: TGTGCTAGTGTATCGGACAGACAGGGCCACGGCTACACCTTC; cdr3_aa: CASVSDRQGHGYTF
d_call: .; j_call: TRBJ2-6; clone_size: few; v_call: TRBV19; cdr3_nt: TGTGCCAGTAGTGTCCCCCGCTCTGGGGCCAACGTCCTGACTTTC; cdr3_aa: CASSVPRSGANVLTF
d_call: .; j_call: TRBJ1-1; clone_size: .; v_call: TRBV7-8; cdr3_nt: TGTGCCAGCAGCGCCACAGGGCGAAACACTGAAGCTTTCTTT; cdr3_aa: CASSATGRNTEAFF
d_call: .; j_call: TRBJ2-1; clone_size: .; v_call: TRBV21-1; cdr3_nt: TGTGCCAGCAGCCCACGACTTGGGAGAAGAAATGAGCAGTTCTTC; cdr3_aa: CASSPRLGRRNEQFF
d_call: .; j_call: TRBJ2-3; clone_size: few; v_call: TRBV4-2; cdr3_nt: TGTGCCAGCAGCCAAGGCAGGGGAATACCTCGGGACACAGATACGCAGTATTTT; cdr3_aa: CASSQGRGIPRDTDTQYF
d_call: .; j_call: TRBJ2-3; clone_size: few; v_call: TRBV7-3; cdr3_nt: TGTGCCAGCAGCCCCGGGGAGCGGAGCACAGATACGCAGTATTTT; cdr3_aa: CASSPGERSTDTQYF
d_call: .; j_call: TRBJ1-2; clone_size: few; v_call: TRBV14; cdr3_nt: TGTGCCAGCAGCCAAGAGGGAAGGGGTGCGAGGTATGGCTACACCTTC; cdr3_aa: CASSQEGRGARYGYTF
d_call: .; j_call: TRBJ1-4; clone_size: .; v_call: TRBV6-5; cdr3_nt: TGTGCCAGCAGTTACCGGGGGGAGTGGCAGGAAAAACTGTTTTTT; cdr3_aa: CASSYRGEWQEKLFF
d_call: TRBD2; j_call: TRBJ2-1; clone_size: few; v_call: TRBV2; cdr3_nt: TGTGCCACCGAAGAGGGTCTAGCGGGAGGTAATGAGCAGTTCTTC; cdr3_aa: CATEEGLAGGNEQFF
d_call: TRBD1; j_call: TRBJ2-7; clone_size: few; v_call: TRBV4-3; cdr3_nt: TGCGCCAGCAGCCATCTGTCCGGGACAGGGCCCTACGAGCAGTACTTC; cdr3_aa: CASSHLSGTGPYEQYF
d_call: TRBD1; j_call: TRBJ1-2; clone_size: .; v_call: TRBV18; cdr3_nt: TGTGCCAGCTCCCTCGGACAGGGGGCTGATGGCTACACCTTC; cdr3_aa: CASSLGQGADGYTF
d_call: .; j_call: TRBJ2-7; clone_size: .; v_call: TRBV6-4; cdr3_nt: TGTGCCAGCAGTGGCCCTTCAGGATCCGAGCAGTACTTC; cdr3_aa: CASSGPSGSEQYF
d_call: .; j_call: TRBJ2-7; clone_size: few; v_call: TRBV28; cdr3_nt: TGTGCCAGCAGTTTTTCAGGGGGGAGCTCCTACGAGCAGTACTTC; cdr3_aa: CASSFSGGSSYEQYF
d_call: .; j_call: TRBJ2-5; clone_size: .; v_call: TRBV7-3; cdr3_nt: TGTGCCAGCAGCTTCCGGACAGAACAAGAGACCCAGTACTTC; cdr3_aa: CASSFRTEQETQYF
d_call: TRBD1; j_call: TRBJ2-7; clone_size: few; v_call: TRBV5-1; cdr3_nt: TGCGCCAGCAGCAGGGGACAGACCTACGAGCAGTACTTC; cdr3_aa: CASSRGQTYEQYF
d_call: .; j_call: TRBJ1-2; clone_size: few; v_call: TRBV15; cdr3_nt: TGTGCCACCAGCAGAGACAGTAACTATGGCTACACCTTC; cdr3_aa: CATSRDSNYGYTF
d_call: .; j_call: TRBJ1-5; clone_size: .; v_call: TRBV30; cdr3_nt: TGTGCCTGGAGTCGCGACAATCAGCCCCAGCATTTT; cdr3_aa: CAWSRDNQPQHF
d_call: .; j_call: TRBJ2-3; clone_size: .; v_call: TRBV30; cdr3_nt: TGTGCCTGGAGTGGCCGCGACTGGGCAGATACGCAGTATTTT; cdr3_aa: CAWSGRDWADTQYF
d_call: .; j_call: TRBJ2-3; clone_size: few; v_call: TRBV21-1; cdr3_nt: TGTGCCAGCAGCAGAGAGACAGGGCGAAGCACAGATACGCAGTATTTT; cdr3_aa: CASSRETGRSTDTQYF
d_call: .; j_call: TRBJ1-2; clone_size: few; v_call: TRBV7-9; cdr3_nt: TGTGCCAGCAGCTTAAACACAGCCTATGGCTACACCTTC; cdr3_aa: CASSLNTAYGYTF
d_call: .; j_call: TRBJ1-1; clone_size: few; v_call: TRBV4-3; cdr3_nt: TGCGCCAGCAGCCAGACCATTGTAGAGGGAACTGAAGCTTTCTTT; cdr3_aa: CASSQTIVEGTEAFF
d_call: .; j_call: TRBJ1-2; clone_size: .; v_call: TRBV7-6; cdr3_nt: TGTGCCAGCAGCTTAGCACAGGGCTATGGCTACACCTTC; cdr3_aa: CASSLAQGYGYTF
d_call: TRBD1; j_call: TRBJ2-7; clone_size: .; v_call: TRBV18; cdr3_nt: TGTGCCAGCTCACAGGGGGCAGTTGGACAAGAGCAGTACTTC; cdr3_aa: CASSQGAVGQEQYF
d_call: .; j_call: TRBJ1-1; clone_size: .; v_call: TRBV4-1; cdr3_nt: TGCGCCAGCAGCCATCCCGTGCGGGGGGGGACTGAAGCTTTCTTT; cdr3_aa: CASSHPVRGGTEAFF
d_call: .; j_call: TRBJ2-7; clone_size: few; v_call: TRBV18; cdr3_nt: TGTGCCAGCTCACCATCAGGTTCCTACGAGCAGTACTTC; cdr3_aa: CASSPSGSYEQYF
d_call: .; j_call: TRBJ2-3; clone_size: few; v_call: TRBV4-2; cdr3_nt: TGTGCCAGCAGCCAAGATCTTGCAGATACGCAGTATTTT; cdr3_aa: CASSQDLADTQYF
d_call: .; j_call: TRBJ2-7; clone_size: few; v_call: TRBV7-9; cdr3_nt: TGTGCCAGCAGCTTAATCAGCGAGCAGTACTTC; cdr3_aa: CASSLISEQYF
d_call: .; j_call: TRBJ2-5; clone_size: .; v_call: TRBV29-1; cdr3_nt: TGCAGCGTTACCGGGACTTCCCTTTCCCAGTACTTC; cdr3_aa: CSVTGTSLSQYF
d_call: .; j_call: TRBJ1-1; clone_size: few; v_call: TRBV7-9; cdr3_nt: TGTGCCAGCAGCTTAAACAGCTTGAACACTGAAGCTTTCTTT; cdr3_aa: CASSLNSLNTEAFF
d_call: TRBD2; j_call: TRBJ2-7; clone_size: .; v_call: TRBV5-1; cdr3_nt: TGCGCCAGCAGCCCCGGGACTAGCGGGAGGCTCTACGAGCAGTACTTC; cdr3_aa: CASSPGTSGRLYEQYF
d_call: .; j_call: TRBJ1-1; clone_size: few; v_call: TRBV28; cdr3_nt: TGTGCCAGCACCCCGCCGGGTCTCTCTTCCCCTCCCGAAGCTTTCTTT; cdr3_aa: CASTPPGLSSPPEAFF
d_call: TRBD1; j_call: TRBJ1-6; clone_size: .; v_call: TRBV11-2; cdr3_nt: TGTGCCAGCAGCTTACGAGGACAGGGTAATTCACCCCTCCACTTT; cdr3_aa: CASSLRGQGNSPLHF
d_call: .; j_call: TRBJ1-2; clone_size: few; v_call: TRBV30; cdr3_nt: TGTGCCTGTTCGGACAAAGCCTATGGCTACACCTTC; cdr3_aa: CACSDKAYGYTF
d_call: .; j_call: TRBJ1-1; clone_size: few; v_call: TRBV7-9; cdr3_nt: TGTGCCAGCAGCTTACTAGTAGGAGTGAACACTGAAGCTTTCTTT; cdr3_aa: CASSLLVGVNTEAFF
d_call: .; j_call: TRBJ1-4; clone_size: .; v_call: TRBV7-9; cdr3_nt: TGTGCCAGCAGCCCAGGTGGTCGGGCAGGGCGCGAAAAACTGTTTTTT; cdr3_aa: CASSPGGRAGREKLFF
d_call: .; j_call: TRBJ2-7; clone_size: few; v_call: TRBV6-5; cdr3_nt: TGTGCCAGCAGACAAGGGGGCCGGGGGAACGAGCAGTACTTC; cdr3_aa: CASRQGGRGNEQYF
d_call: .; j_call: TRBJ1-1; clone_size: .; v_call: TRBV9; cdr3_nt: TGTGCCAGCAGCGACAGGGTGGGTGAAGCTTTCTTT; cdr3_aa: CASSDRVGEAFF
d_call: TRBD1; j_call: TRBJ2-7; clone_size: .; v_call: TRBV19; cdr3_nt: TGTGCCACCACCGGGACAGGGGGGATGATGCAGTACTTC; cdr3_aa: CATTGTGGMMQYF
d_call: .; j_call: TRBJ2-1; clone_size: few; v_call: TRBV7-3; cdr3_nt: TGTGCCAGCAGCTTAGGGGCAGCGGAGGAGGGTGAGCAGTTCTTC; cdr3_aa: CASSLGAAEEGEQFF
d_call: .; j_call: TRBJ2-5; clone_size: .; v_call: TRBV5-4; cdr3_nt: TGTGCCAGCAGCTTGTGGGACTCGCAAGAGACCCAGTACTTC; cdr3_aa: CASSLWDSQETQYF
d_call: .; j_call: TRBJ2-7; clone_size: few; v_call: TRBV25-1; cdr3_nt: TGTGCCAGCAGTGATAGGGGCCTCTTCTCCTACGAGCAGTACTTC; cdr3_aa: CASSDRGLFSYEQYF
d_call: .; j_call: TRBJ2-5; clone_size: .; v_call: TRBV7-2; cdr3_nt: TGTGCCAGCAGCTCCCCCCCCCGGGAGACCCAGTACTTC; cdr3_aa: CASSSPPRETQYF
d_call: .; j_call: TRBJ2-1; clone_size: few; v_call: TRBV28; cdr3_nt: TGTGCCAGCAGTTTATTCGTGGAGCGGAGCTACAATGAGCAGTTCTTC; cdr3_aa: CASSLFVERSYNEQFF
d_call: TRBD2; j_call: TRBJ2-1; clone_size: few; v_call: TRBV11-2; cdr3_nt: TGTGCCAGCAGCTTAGGCGGGGGGGCGTACAATGAGCAGTTCTTC; cdr3_aa: CASSLGGGAYNEQFF
d_call: TRBD2; j_call: TRBJ2-5; clone_size: .; v_call: TRBV30; cdr3_nt: TGTGCCTGGAACAGAGCGGGGTTCCAAGAGACCCAGTACTTC; cdr3_aa: CAWNRAGFQETQYF
d_call: .; j_call: TRBJ2-3; clone_size: .; v_call: TRBV7-3; cdr3_nt: TGTGCCAGCAGCTTATCAGGGGGCACAGATACGCAGTATTTT; cdr3_aa: CASSLSGGTDTQYF
d_call: TRBD2; j_call: TRBJ2-6; clone_size: .; v_call: TRBV4-1; cdr3_nt: TGCGCCAGCAGCCAAACCCCCGGGAGGCGTTCTGGGGCCAACGTCCTGACTTTC; cdr3_aa: CASSQTPGRRSGANVLTF
d_call: TRBD1; j_call: TRBJ1-5; clone_size: .; v_call: TRBV6-6; cdr3_nt: TGTGCCGCCAAGGGGGCAGGGGGGAATCAGCCCCAGCATTTT; cdr3_aa: CAAKGAGGNQPQHF
d_call: .; j_call: TRBJ2-7; clone_size: .; v_call: TRBV7-2; cdr3_nt: TGTGCCAGCAGCCCAACCCACCGACACGAGCAGTACTTC; cdr3_aa: CASSPTHRHEQYF